One and the same sample provided the 12 T cell receptor beta chains below, sequenced in a study of blood T cell repertoires in COVID-19. Assay: immunoSEQ multiplex PCR; the TCRdb copy retains only in-frame clones and omits some. The sample yields 50,000 to 75,000 clones, 80% to 95% seen once. The specimen was peripheral blood. These receptors were taken from a man aged 50 or older with active COVID-19.

CDR3 DNA sequence: TGTGCAAGAGCCCCCCCGACAGTCAATAATTCACCCCTCCACTTT. Amino acids: CARAPPTVNNSPLHF. The chain carries TRBV12-2 and TRBJ1-6; the D call TRBD1 from the table was never checked on the DNA. TRBV12-2 is an annotated pseudogene. CDR3 length: 15 residues.

The rearrangement joins TRBV30 to TRBJ2-6; 7 nucleotides agree with TRBD1. Trimming removed 2 bases from V and 3 bases from J; junction bases left unmatched: 16. This CDR3 is 19 amino acids long. Germline V CDR1 and CDR2: GTSNPN, SVGIG (reference sequence). CDR3: CAWSPTDRVGKSGANVLTF. CDR3 DNA: TGTGCCTGGAGTCCGACCGACAGGGTGGGGAAGAGTGGGGCCAACGTCCTGACTTTC.

This chain joins TRBV19 and TRBJ1-6; D is perhaps TRBD1 (6 bases). Trimming took 5 bases from V and 8 from J, leaving 10 bases between them. CDR3 length: 13 amino acids. CDR1 is LNHDA, CDR2 SQIVND, per germline (reference sequence). The CDR3: CASSDHRDSPLHF. As DNA, the CDR3 is TGTGCCAGTAGTGATCACAGGGATTCACCCCTCCACTTT. Based on the CDR3 plus reference TRBV19 and TRBJ1-6, the full variable domain is DGGITQSPKYLFRKEGQNVTLSCEQNLNHDAMYWYRQDPGQGLRLIYYSQIVNDFQKGDIAEGYSVSREKKESFPLTVTSAQKNPTAFYLCASSDHRDSPLHFGNGTRLTVT.

The chain employs TRBV11-3 and TRBJ2-1; TRBD1 agrees at 8 bases. Germline CDR1 is SGHNT and CDR2 is YENEEA. The CDR3 length is 14 residues. J was trimmed by 9 bases and V by 3 bases; bases with no gene match: 7. CDR3 residues: CASSLGQAEGEQFF. CDR3 sequence (DNA): TGTGCCAGCAGCTTGGGACAGGCTGAGGGTGAGCAGTTCTTC.

Within the sample, this clone is medium-sized (0.01 to 0.1%). V usage is TRBV27 and J usage is TRBJ2-7; tentatively, D is TRBD1 (7 bases). Trimming stripped 2 bases from V and 2 bases from J, with 10 bases between. The germline V gene encodes CDR1 MNHEY and CDR2 SMNVEV (reference sequence). This CDR3 has 14 residues. CDR3 sequence reads: CASSLQGGAYEQYF. The DNA of the CDR3 is TGTGCCAGCAGTTTACAGGGGGGTGCCTACGAGCAGTACTTC.

The rearrangement uses TRBV28 and TRBJ1-4; 10 nucleotides agree with TRBD1. The V gene end was trimmed by 9 bases and the J gene end by 5 bases; junction bases not matched to a gene: 6. The length of the CDR3 is 14 residues. The germline CDR1 and CDR2 sequences are MDHEN and SYDVKM. Here the CDR3 reads CASHRTGGNEKLFF. DNA of the CDR3: TGTGCCAGTCACCGGACAGGGGGAAATGAAAAACTGTTTTTT.

This chain links TRBV19 with TRBJ1-1; tentative D call: TRBD1 (6 bases). Deletions cut 5 bases from V and 10 bases from J, with 17 bases between. The length of the CDR3 is 13 residues. CDR1 is LNHDA and CDR2 is SQIVND in the germline V gene (reference sequence). The CDR3: CASSPRGGLGAFF. The CDR3 region has the DNA TGTGCCAGTAGTCCCCGGGGGGGGCTAGGAGCTTTCTTT.

The chain couples TRBV30 to TRBJ1-1, with D uncertain. The germline V gene has CDR1 GTSNPN and CDR2 SVGIG (reference sequence). The V gene lost 2 bases and the J gene lost 0 bases, with 19 bases spanning the gap. The CDR3 runs to 17 residues. The CDR3 nucleotides read TGTGCCTGGAGTAATAGCCCCCCCGGCGGAATGAACACTGAAGCTTTCTTT. It codes for CAWSNSPPGGMNTEAFF.

This clone has only a few counts. The CDR3 reads CASSPQSLAGTYEQYF. As DNA, the CDR3 is TGTGCCAGCAGCCCTCAATCCCTAGCGGGGACCTACGAGCAGTACTTC. The gene calls are TRBV9 and TRBJ2-7; 9 bases agree with TRBD2. The V gene's germline CDR1 is SGDLS and CDR2 YYNGEE. The CDR3 is 16 residues long. The V and J ends lost 4 bases and 2 bases, in that order; junction bases with no gene match: 10.

The chain joins TRBV6-5 to TRBJ1-5, with a possible D match to TRBD1 (6 bases). The germline V gene encodes CDR1 MNHEY and CDR2 SVGAGI. Trimming took off 1 base at V and 7 bases at J, with 11 bases between the two ends. The CDR3 has 14 residues. For the CDR3, the DNA is TGTGCCAGCAGTTACTTGGGGGCCGAGCAGCCCCAGCATTTT. It encodes CASSYLGAEQPQHF.

This clone was seen more than once but under ten times. The rearrangement joins TRBV5-1 to TRBJ2-7, with 7 bases that match TRBD2. Germline V CDR1 and CDR2: SGHRS, YFSETQ. Germline trimming cut 7 bases from V and 5 bases from J; bases unmatched to any gene: 12. This CDR3 is 14 amino acids long. CDR3 in DNA: TGCGCCAGCCGCCTAGACCGGGGGGACCACGAGCAGTACTTC. This encodes CASRLDRGDHEQYF.

The V and J genes are TRBV3-1 (or the pseudogene TRBV3-2) and TRBJ2-4, with 7 bases fitting TRBD1. Germline V gene lookup returns CDR1 LGHDT and CDR2 YNNKEL (reference sequence). CDR3 length: 19 residues. With 8 bases clipped from V and 3 bases from J, the junction kept 22 bases outside the gene matches. The CDR3 DNA reads TGTGCCAGCGGCCCCGGGACAGATGTTAGGGACGGGGACAAAAACATTCAGTACTTC. Amino acid sequence: CASGPGTDVRDGDKNIQYF.